This T cell receptor beta chain was observed in a study of shared clonotypes between healthy human individuals. Produced via immunoSEQ multiplex PCR; TCRdb's table is partial and in-frame only. The table has millions of clones, roughly 95% seen once. V gave up 2 bases and J gave up 6 bases, with 6 bases separating them. CDR1 and CDR2 from the germline V gene are ENHRY and SYGVKD. CDR3 length: 12 residues. Positively selected for CCR7, the CD45RO-negative cells used as naive CD8 cells excluded terminally differentiated effector memory CD45RA+ cells. Sequencing was done on a sample of naive CD8+ T cells sorted from blood. This TCR was sampled from a man younger than 35 in good health. The chain carries TRBV10-3 and TRBJ2-3; no firm D call. This CDR3 is CAISETVDTQYF. The CDR3 DNA is TGTGCCATCAGTGAGACCGTCGATACGCAGTATTTT.